This T cell receptor beta chain was sequenced during a study of OX40 agonist ivuxolimab in advanced cancers. Across the whole study: At doses from 0.01 to 10 mg/kg, patients were given intravenous ivuxolimab every 2 weeks. Study-wide results and caveats: Still undetermined is the antigen specificity of the expanded peripheral T cells. Expanded clones belonging to CD8+ T cells outnumbered, on average, those of CD4+.

Systemic immunosuppression or a history of autoimmune disease excluded patients. Here immunoSEQ multiplex PCR was the method, and the copy in TCRdb shows in-frame clones only, minus some. Of roughly 25,000 clones listed, approximately 80% are singletons. Comment on this clone: Its antigen is unknown.

Per the germline V gene, CDR1 is MDHEN and CDR2 is SYDVKM. V gave up 5 bases and J gave up 4 bases; unmatched junction bases: 7. CDR3 length: 15 residues. The sequences come from CD4+ or CD8+ T cells sorted from blood, collected in a trial of the OX40 agonist ivuxolimab. The receptor was derived from an adult with an advanced solid tumor such as melanoma, head and neck, liver or kidney cancer. The chain recombines TRBV28 with TRBJ1-5; 8 bases match TRBD1. CDR3 sequence reads: CASSARQGKNQPQHF. CDR3 coding DNA: TGTGCCAGCAGTGCTAGACAGGGGAAAAATCAGCCCCAGCATTTT.